This T cell receptor beta chain was retrieved from a study of OX40 agonist ivuxolimab in advanced cancers. Background on the study: Dose-escalation patients had hepatocellular carcinoma, melanoma, renal cell or head and neck cancer. Partial responses, seen in three patients, involved one hepatocellular carcinoma and two cutaneous melanomas. General study results and limits: Among expanded peripheral T cells, antigen specificity went undetermined. Dosing at 0.1 to 3.0 mg/kg was accompanied by clonal expansion of CD4+ and CD8+ blood T cells by week 6.

CDR3 length: 16 amino acids. The germline V gene encodes CDR1 MGHRA and CDR2 YSYEKL. Trimming removed 3 bases from V and 4 bases from J; junction bases left unmatched: 6. This clone was seen just once. Its antigen is currently unknown. TCRdb keeps only in-frame clones here, not all; method: immunoSEQ multiplex PCR. The sample has fewer than 70,000 clones; about 89% are singletons. This specimen was CD4+ or CD8+ T cells sorted from blood, taken in a trial of the OX40 agonist ivuxolimab. The origin of this receptor is an adult with an advanced solid tumor such as melanoma, head and neck, liver or kidney cancer. The genes are TRBV4-1 and TRBJ1-1; 12 nucleotides line up with TRBD1. The CDR3 coding sequence is TGCGCCAGCAGCCAGGGGACAGGGGGCGCCAGCACTGAAGCTTTCTTT. It is translated as CASSQGTGGASTEAFF.